This TCR beta chain emerged from a study of cytomegalovirus exposure and HLA in healthy donors. Study results and caveats: Further analysis, carried out later, found HLA-associated TCR beta chains more clonally expanded than equally common other chains. Sequencing had likely introduced a cluster of highly shared sequence variants as an artifact.

From germline, CDR1 is SNHLY and CDR2 FYNNEI. The CDR3 covers 18 residues. After removal of 5 bases from V and 0 bases from J, the junction contained 9 bases not matched to a gene. As regards this clone: Antigen unknown.

The PCR employed 60 Vbeta primers together with 13 Jbeta primers. Produced via immunoSEQ multiplex PCR; TCRdb's table is partial and in-frame only. The sample includes about 180,000 clones, 82% of them seen just once. The source of this sequence is a man aged 35 to 55 in good health and CMV-seronegative. The sequenced material came from PBMCs. The J gene is TRBJ2-6, the V gene TRBV2; 8 nucleotides agree with TRBD1. The CDR3 here is CASSIGTGPSSGANVLTF. CDR3 nucleotide sequence: TGTGCCAGCAGTATCGGGACAGGCCCTTCCTCTGGGGCCAACGTCCTGACTTTC.